This T cell receptor beta chain was obtained from a study of beta chain features in type 1 diabetes. Study background: Cell yields, gender and age were similar in healthy donors and patients. Study results and limitations: There was a moderate but significant shortening of TCRB CDR3s in all four CD4+ subsets of Type 1 diabetes patients. Researchers cautioned that cDNA sequencing could over-represent cells with high TCR expression.

CDR3 length: 15 amino acids. Looked up from germline, CDR1 is PRHDT and CDR2 is FYEKMQ (reference sequence). The trim removed 3 bases at V and 0 bases at J, leaving 2 bases unmatched. This clone was counted between two and nine times. Antigen specificity is unknown. Based on CD45RO/CCR7/CD25/CD127/CD95/CD27, CD4+ regulatory, stem cell-like memory, naive and central memory cells were sorted. Expressed TCRB transcripts were sequenced after all isolated RNA was converted to cDNA. Some clones are missing from TCRdb's copy, which holds only in-frame ones; the method was immunoSEQ multiplex PCR. The data contain 860,000 or so clones, roughly 17% of them singletons.

The receptor was isolated from a woman in her late teens or twenties in good health. J is TRBJ2-1 and V is TRBV13; 7 bases line up with TRBD2. The material sequenced was naive CD4+ T cells from blood. The CDR3 loop reads CASSLGGSSYNEQFF. The CDR3 coding sequence is TGTGCCAGCAGCTTGGGCGGGAGCTCCTACAATGAGCAGTTCTTC.